This T cell receptor beta chain was documented in a study of blood T cell repertoires in COVID-19. The wider study: Researchers got acute and convalescent COVID-19 samples from the United States, Italy and Spain. From T cells, B-cell-depleted T cells, or PBMCs came the material, which was cDNA or gDNA.

Assay: immunoSEQ multiplex PCR; the TCRdb copy retains only in-frame clones and omits some. Found here are about 22,000 clones, less than 90% of them singletons; the top ten hold 27%. CDR1 is LNHDA, CDR2 SQIVND, per germline (reference sequence). V lost 3 bases and J lost 7, with 9 bases in between. CDR3 length equals 12 residues. Followed over time, Seattle patients had been enrolled while infection was active. The chain links TRBV19 to TRBJ1-1, with D uncertain. Specimen: peripheral blood. The TCR comes from a man between 65 and 80 years old with COVID-19, enrolled during active disease. The DNA of the CDR3 is TGTGCCAGTAGTATCGGGTTGCGTGAAGCTTTCTTT. It specifies CASSIGLREAFF.